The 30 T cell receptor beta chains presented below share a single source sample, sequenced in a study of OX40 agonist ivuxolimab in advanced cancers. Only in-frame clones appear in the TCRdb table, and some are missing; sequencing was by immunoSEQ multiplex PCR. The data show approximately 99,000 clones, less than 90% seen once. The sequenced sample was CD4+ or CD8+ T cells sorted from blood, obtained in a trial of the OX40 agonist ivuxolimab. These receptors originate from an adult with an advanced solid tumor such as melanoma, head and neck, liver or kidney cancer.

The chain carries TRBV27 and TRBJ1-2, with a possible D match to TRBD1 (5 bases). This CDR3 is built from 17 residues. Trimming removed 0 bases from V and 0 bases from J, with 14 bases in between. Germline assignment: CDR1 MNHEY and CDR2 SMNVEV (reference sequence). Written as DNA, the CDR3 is TGTGCCAGCAGTTTATCACGTACAGGAGCAGCTAACTATGGCTACACCTTC. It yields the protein CASSLSRTGAANYGYTF.

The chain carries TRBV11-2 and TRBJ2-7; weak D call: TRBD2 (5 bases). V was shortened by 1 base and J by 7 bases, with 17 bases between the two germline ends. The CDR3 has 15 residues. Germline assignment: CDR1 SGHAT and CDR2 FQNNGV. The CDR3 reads CASSLVGGPDLEQYF. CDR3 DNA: TGTGCCAGCAGCTTAGTAGGAGGACCCGATCTGGAGCAGTACTTC.

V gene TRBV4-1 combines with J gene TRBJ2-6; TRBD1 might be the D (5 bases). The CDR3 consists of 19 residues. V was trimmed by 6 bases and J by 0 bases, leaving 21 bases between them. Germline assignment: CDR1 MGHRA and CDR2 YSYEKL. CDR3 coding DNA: TGCGCCAGCAGTCCAATTGCCAGGGTCTTCCTCTCTGGGGCCAACGTCCTGACTTTC. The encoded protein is CASSPIARVFLSGANVLTF.

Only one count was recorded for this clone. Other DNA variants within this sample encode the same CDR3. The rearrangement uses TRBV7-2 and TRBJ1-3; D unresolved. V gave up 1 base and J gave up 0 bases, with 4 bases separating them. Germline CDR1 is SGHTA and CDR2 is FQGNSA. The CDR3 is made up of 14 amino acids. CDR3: CASSLGGSGNTIYF. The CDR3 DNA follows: TGTGCCAGCAGCTTAGGGGGCTCTGGAAACACCATATATTTT.

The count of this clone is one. CDR3 region: CASSLGGTKTTDTF. CDR3 in DNA: TGTGCCAGCAGCTTGGGGGGGACTAAAACTACGGACACCTTC. The rearrangement links TRBV5-4 to TRBJ1-2; D perhaps matches TRBD1 (5 bases). Trimming took 0 bases from V and 12 from J, leaving 18 bases between them. Per the germline V gene, CDR1 is SGHNT and CDR2 is YYREEE (reference sequence). The CDR3 is 14 residues long. Looking up the rest from reference TRBV5-4 and TRBJ1-2 gives the full variable domain: ETGVTQSPTHLIKTRGQQVTLRCSSQSGHNTVSWYQQALGQGPQFIFQYYREEENGRGNFPPRFSGLQFPNYSSELNVNALELDDSALYLCASSLGGTKTTDTFGSGTRLTVV.

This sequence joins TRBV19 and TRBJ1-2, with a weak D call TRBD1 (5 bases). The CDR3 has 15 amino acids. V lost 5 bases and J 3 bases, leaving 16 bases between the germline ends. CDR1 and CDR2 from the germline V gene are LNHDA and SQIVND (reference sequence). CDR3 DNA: TGTGCCAGTAGTCAGGCAGGCAAAGGGGACTATGGCTACACCTTC. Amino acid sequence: CASSQAGKGDYGYTF.

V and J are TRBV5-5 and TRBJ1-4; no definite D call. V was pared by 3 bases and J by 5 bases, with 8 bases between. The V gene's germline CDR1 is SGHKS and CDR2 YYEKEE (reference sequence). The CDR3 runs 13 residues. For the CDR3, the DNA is TGTGCCAGCAGCTCCTTACAGAATGAAAAACTGTTTTTT. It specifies CASSSLQNEKLFF.

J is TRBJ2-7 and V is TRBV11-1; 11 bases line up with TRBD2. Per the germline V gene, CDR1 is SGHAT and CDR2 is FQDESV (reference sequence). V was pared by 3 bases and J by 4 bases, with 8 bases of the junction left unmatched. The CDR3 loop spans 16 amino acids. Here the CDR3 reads CASSLSSGTSGYEQYF. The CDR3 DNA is TGTGCCAGCAGCTTGTCCTCCGGGACTAGCGGTTACGAGCAGTACTTC.

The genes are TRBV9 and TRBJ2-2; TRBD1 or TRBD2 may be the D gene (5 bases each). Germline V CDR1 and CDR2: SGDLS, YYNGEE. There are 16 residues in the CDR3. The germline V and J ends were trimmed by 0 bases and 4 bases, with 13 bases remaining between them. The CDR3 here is CASSVGGTAGTGELFF. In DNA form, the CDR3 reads TGTGCCAGCAGCGTAGGAGGGACGGCGGGCACCGGGGAGCTGTTTTTT.

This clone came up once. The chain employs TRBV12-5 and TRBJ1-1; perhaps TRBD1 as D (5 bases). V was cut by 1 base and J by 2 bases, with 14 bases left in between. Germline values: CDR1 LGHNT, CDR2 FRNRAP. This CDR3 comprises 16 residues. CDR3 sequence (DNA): TGTGCTAGTGGTTTGGGTACCGGGACGGGAAACACTGAAGCTTTCTTT. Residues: CASGLGTGTGNTEAFF.

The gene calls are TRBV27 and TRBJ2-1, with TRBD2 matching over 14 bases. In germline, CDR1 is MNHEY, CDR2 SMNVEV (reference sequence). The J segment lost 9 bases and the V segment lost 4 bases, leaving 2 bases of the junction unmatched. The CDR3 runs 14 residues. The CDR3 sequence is CASSSGLAGAEQFF. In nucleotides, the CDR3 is TGTGCCAGCAGTTCGGGACTAGCGGGAGCTGAGCAGTTCTTC.

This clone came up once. DNA of the CDR3: TGTGCCAGCACCCGGACAGGGCCGGCTCAGCCCCAGCATTTT. This translates into CASTRTGPAQPQHF. The chain joins TRBV6-6 to TRBJ1-5; 8 nucleotides match TRBD1. This CDR3 has 14 amino acids. Germline V lookup: CDR1 MNHNY, CDR2 SVGAGI (reference sequence). The V gene end was trimmed by 7 bases and the J gene end by 6 bases; junction bases not matched to a gene: 8.

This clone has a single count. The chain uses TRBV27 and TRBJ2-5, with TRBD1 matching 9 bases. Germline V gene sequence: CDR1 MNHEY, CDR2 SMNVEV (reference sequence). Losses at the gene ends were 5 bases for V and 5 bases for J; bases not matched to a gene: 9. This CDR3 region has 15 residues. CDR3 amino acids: CASSRGQGAGETQYF. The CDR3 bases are TGTGCCAGCAGTAGGGGACAGGGTGCCGGGGAGACCCAGTACTTC.

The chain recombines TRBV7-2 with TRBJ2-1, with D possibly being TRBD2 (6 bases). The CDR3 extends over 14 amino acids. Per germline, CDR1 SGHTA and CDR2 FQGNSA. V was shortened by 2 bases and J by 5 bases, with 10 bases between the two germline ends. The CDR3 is CASSLYSGNNEQFF. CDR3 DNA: TGTGCCAGCAGCTTATATAGCGGAAACAATGAGCAGTTCTTC.

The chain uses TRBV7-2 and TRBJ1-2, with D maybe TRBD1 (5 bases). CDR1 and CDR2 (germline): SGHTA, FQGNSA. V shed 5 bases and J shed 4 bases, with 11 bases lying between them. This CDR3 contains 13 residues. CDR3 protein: CASSAGRVYGYTF. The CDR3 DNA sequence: TGTGCCAGCAGCGCGGGACGGGTCTATGGCTACACCTTC. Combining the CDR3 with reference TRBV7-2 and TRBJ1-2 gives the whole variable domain GAGVSQSPSNKVTEKGKDVELRCDPISGHTALYWYRQSLGQGLEFLIYFQGNSAPDKSGLPSDRFSAERTGGSVSTLTIQRTQQEDSAVYLCASSAGRVYGYTFGSGTRLTVV.

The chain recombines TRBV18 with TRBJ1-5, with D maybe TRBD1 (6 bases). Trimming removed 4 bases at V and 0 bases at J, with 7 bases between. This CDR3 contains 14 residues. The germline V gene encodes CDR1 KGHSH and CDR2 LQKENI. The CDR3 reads CASSLDSSNQPQHF. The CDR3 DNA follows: TGTGCCAGCTCACTGGACAGTAGCAATCAGCCCCAGCATTTT.

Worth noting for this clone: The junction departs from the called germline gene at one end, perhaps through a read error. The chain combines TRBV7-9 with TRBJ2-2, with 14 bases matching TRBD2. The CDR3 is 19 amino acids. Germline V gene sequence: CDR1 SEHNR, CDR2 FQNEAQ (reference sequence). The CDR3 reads CAGSARLAGGHINTGELFF. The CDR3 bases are TGTGCCGGCAGCGCCCGACTAGCGGGAGGGCATATTAACACCGGGGAGCTGTTTTTT.

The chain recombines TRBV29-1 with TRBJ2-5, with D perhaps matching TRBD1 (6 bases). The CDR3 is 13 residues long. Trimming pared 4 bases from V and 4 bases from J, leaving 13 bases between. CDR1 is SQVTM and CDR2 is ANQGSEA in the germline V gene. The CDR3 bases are TGCAGCGTTGTTCTGGGGGCGCGAGAGACCCAGTACTTC. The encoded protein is CSVVLGARETQYF.

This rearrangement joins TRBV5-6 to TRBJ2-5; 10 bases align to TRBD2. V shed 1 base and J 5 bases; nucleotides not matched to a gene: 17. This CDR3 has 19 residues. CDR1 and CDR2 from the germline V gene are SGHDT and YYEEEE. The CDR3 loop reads CASSLRTAWLAGELETQYF. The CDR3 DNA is TGTGCCAGCAGCTTGCGGACGGCCTGGCTAGCGGGAGAGTTGGAGACCCAGTACTTC.

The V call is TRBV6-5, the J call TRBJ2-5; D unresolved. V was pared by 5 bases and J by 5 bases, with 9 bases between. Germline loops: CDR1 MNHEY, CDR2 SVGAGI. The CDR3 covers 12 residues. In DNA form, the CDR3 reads TGTGCCAGCAGTAGGATGAGGGAGACCCAGTACTTC. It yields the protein CASSRMRETQYF.

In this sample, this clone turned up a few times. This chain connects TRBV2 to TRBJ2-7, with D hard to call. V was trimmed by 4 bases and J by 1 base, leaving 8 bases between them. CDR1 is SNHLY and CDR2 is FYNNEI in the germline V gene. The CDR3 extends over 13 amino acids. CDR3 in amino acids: CASSVWLSYEQYF. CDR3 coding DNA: TGTGCCAGCAGTGTTTGGTTATCCTACGAGCAGTACTTC.

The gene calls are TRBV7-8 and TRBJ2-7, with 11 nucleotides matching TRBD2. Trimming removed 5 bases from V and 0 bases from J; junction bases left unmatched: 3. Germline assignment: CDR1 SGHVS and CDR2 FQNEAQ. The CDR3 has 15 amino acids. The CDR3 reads CASSRTSGPSYEQYF. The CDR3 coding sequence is TGTGCCAGCAGCCGGACTAGCGGGCCCTCCTACGAGCAGTACTTC.

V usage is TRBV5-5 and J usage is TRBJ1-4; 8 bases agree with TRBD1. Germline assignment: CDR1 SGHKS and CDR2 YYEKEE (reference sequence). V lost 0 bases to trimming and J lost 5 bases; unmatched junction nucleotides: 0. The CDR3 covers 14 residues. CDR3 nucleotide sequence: TGTGCCAGCAGCTTGGGACAGGGGAATGAAAAACTGTTTTTT. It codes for CASSLGQGNEKLFF. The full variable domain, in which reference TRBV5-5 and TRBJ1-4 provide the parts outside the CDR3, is DAGVTQSPTHLIKTRGQQVTLRCSPISGHKSVSWYQQVLGQGPQFIFQYYEKEERGRGNFPDRFSARQFPNYSSELNVNALLLGDSALYLCASSLGQGNEKLFFGSGTQLSVL.

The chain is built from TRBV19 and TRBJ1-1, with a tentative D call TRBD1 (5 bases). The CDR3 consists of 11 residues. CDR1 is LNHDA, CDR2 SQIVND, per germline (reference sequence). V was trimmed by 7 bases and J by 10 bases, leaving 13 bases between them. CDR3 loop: CASIASGGAFF. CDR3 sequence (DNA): TGTGCCAGTATAGCATCGGGGGGAGCTTTCTTT.

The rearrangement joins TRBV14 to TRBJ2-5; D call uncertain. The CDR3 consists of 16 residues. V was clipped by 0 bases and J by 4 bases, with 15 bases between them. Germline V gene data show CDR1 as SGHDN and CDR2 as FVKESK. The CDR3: CASSQEDGVSGETQYF. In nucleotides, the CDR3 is TGTGCCAGCAGCCAAGAGGACGGCGTTTCAGGAGAGACCCAGTACTTC. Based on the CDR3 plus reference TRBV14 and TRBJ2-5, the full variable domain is EAGVTQFPSHSVIEKGQTVTLRCDPISGHDNLYWYRRVMGKEIKFLLHFVKESKQDESGMPNNRFLAERTGGTYSTLKVQPAELEDSGVYFCASSQEDGVSGETQYFGPGTRLLVL.

In nucleotides, the CDR3 is TGTGCCAGCAGCTTAAGACTAGCGTCCCAAGAGACCCAGTACTTC. The encoded protein is CASSLRLASQETQYF. The rearrangement uses TRBV13 and TRBJ2-5, with 8 bases lining up with TRBD2. V lost 2 bases to trimming and J lost 1 base; unmatched junction nucleotides: 3. CDR1 is PRHDT, CDR2 FYEKMQ, per germline (reference sequence). There are 15 residues in the CDR3. The whole variable domain, remainder taken from reference TRBV13 and TRBJ2-5, is AAGVIQSPRHLIKEKRETATLKCYPIPRHDTVYWYQQGPGQDPQFLISFYEKMQSDKGSIPDRFSAQQFSDYHSELNMSSLELGDSALYFCASSLRLASQETQYFGPGTRLLVL.

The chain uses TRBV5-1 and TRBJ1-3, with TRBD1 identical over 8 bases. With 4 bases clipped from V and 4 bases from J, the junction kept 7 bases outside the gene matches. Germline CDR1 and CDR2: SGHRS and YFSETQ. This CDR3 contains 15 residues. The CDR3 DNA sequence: TGCGCCAGCAGCATAGACAGGGGTTACGGAAACACCATATATTTT. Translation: CASSIDRGYGNTIYF.

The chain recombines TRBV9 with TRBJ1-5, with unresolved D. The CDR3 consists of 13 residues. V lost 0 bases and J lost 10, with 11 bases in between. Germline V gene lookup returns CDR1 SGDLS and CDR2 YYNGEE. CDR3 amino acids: CASSVEEGPPQHF. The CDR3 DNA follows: TGTGCCAGCAGCGTAGAGGAGGGCCCCCCCCAGCATTTT.

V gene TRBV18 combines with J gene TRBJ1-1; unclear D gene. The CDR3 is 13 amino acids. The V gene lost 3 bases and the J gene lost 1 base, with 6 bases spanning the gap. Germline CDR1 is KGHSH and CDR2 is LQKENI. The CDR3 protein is CASSPMANTEAFF. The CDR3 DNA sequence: TGTGCCAGCTCACCCATGGCGAACACTGAAGCTTTCTTT.

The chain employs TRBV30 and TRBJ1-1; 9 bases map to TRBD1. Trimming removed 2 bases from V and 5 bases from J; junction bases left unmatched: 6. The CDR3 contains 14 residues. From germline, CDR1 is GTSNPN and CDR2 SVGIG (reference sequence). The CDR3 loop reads CAWSQQGARTEAFF. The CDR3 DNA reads TGTGCCTGGAGTCAACAGGGGGCTAGGACTGAAGCTTTCTTT.